Judged by abundance, the clone carrying this T cell receptor (beta chain) is medium-sized. Its antigen is currently unknown. The CDR3 runs 12 residues. V lost 2 bases, J lost 5 bases, and 6 bases lay in between. Per the germline V gene, CDR1 is SGHVS and CDR2 is FQNEAQ. In TCRdb, the 5' RACE reads were re-called with MiXCR into one record per CDR3 protein. The repertoire has 2,500 to 3,500 distinct CDR3 sequences, around 4.3% of them found once; the top ten carry over 15%. The data were obtained in a study of spatial heterogeneity in lung cancer. Broader study findings: The number of expanded tumor alpha and beta chains correlated with mutation number.

The time point denotes: sample taken at primary tumor resection. There were some 76 donors, all of them untreated patients with early-stage non-small cell lung cancer. This clonotype was sampled from a female donor with early-stage non-small cell lung cancer. The sequencing used lung tumor tissue, collected at surgery. This rearrangement joins TRBV7-8 to TRBJ1-1; no clear D gene. CDR3 in DNA: TGTGCCAGCAGCTTAACTGGGACTGAAGCTTTCTTT. The encoded protein is CASSLTGTEAFF.